This T cell receptor (beta chain) was observed in a study of CD8 T cells in Susac syndrome. The patients serving as multiple sclerosis controls were treatment-naive. They had stable or active relapsing-remitting disease and fulfilled revised McDonald criteria. Findings of the study overall: As the study acknowledged, the number of individuals in its TCR sequencing and HLA analysis was relatively small.

The RNA input was 0.5 to 1 ug, and it was reverse transcribed with random hexamers. The CDR3 of TCR beta was amplified by immunoSEQ multiplex PCR across 54 Vbeta and 13 Jbeta. MiXCR was run by TCRdb on the immunoSEQ multiplex PCR reads, yielding one entry per CDR3 protein. This table has fewer than 85,000 distinct CDR3 sequences, just under 95% appearing once. With respect to this clonotype: No antigen is known for it.

Input material: CD8+ T cells from PBMCs. The sequence derives from a human donor with multiple sclerosis.

CDR3 loop: CASSVRDGNTEAFF. The CDR3 DNA follows: TGTGCCAGCAGCGTAAGGGACGGGAACACTGAAGCTTTCTTT. The chain is built from TRBV9 and TRBJ1-1; tentative D call: TRBD1 (5 bases). With 1 base removed from V and 1 base from J, the gap between germline ends came to 8 bases. Germline V gene lookup returns CDR1 SGDLS and CDR2 YYNGEE. The CDR3 totals 14 residues.